This record concerns one T cell receptor (beta chain) sequence. The data belong to a study of identical twins. Each CDR3 protein gets one entry after TCRdb re-called the 5' RACE reads with MiXCR. Of hundreds of thousands of distinct CDR3 sequences in the sample, 10% to 15% are singletons; the top ten hold roughly 1.5%. The CDR3 runs to 15 residues. Per the germline V gene, CDR1 is LGHDT and CDR2 is YNNKEL (reference sequence). V lost 4 bases to trimming and J lost 1 base; unmatched junction nucleotides: 5. These data also featured in a second study, about yellow fever vaccine responses in identical twins.

The clonotype was recovered from a woman in her late teens or twenties in good health. The V gene is TRBV3-1, the J gene TRBJ2-7; 9 bases are a match to TRBD1. The specimen was PBMCs. The CDR3 is CASSPGTGPSYEQYV. CDR3 nucleotide sequence: TGTGCCAGCAGCCCCGGGACAGGGCCATCCTACGAGCAGTACGTC.